This T cell receptor beta chain comes out of a study of blood T cell repertoires in COVID-19. Study details: Samples of COVID-19 (acute and convalescent) were obtained from the United States, Italy and Spain. T cells, B-cell-depleted T cells, or PBMCs supplied cDNA or gDNA.

The germline gives CDR1 MNHEY, CDR2 SMNVEV (reference sequence). J lost 6 bases, V lost 5 bases, and 13 bases had no gene match. The CDR3 has 17 residues. In the original processing: Counts of nucleated cells, estimated from reference gene primer amplification, were obtained. The table came from immunoSEQ multiplex PCR; TCRdb's copy has only in-frame clones and leaves some out. V and J calls and clone size are those listed in that table; D and trimming were worked out from the DNA. The sample has hundreds of thousands of clones, around 80% seen once. The rearrangement joins TRBV27 to TRBJ2-2; 9 positions agree with TRBD1. The sequencing input was peripheral blood. The receptor was derived from a woman of 80 years or more with acute or convalescent COVID-19. The CDR3 DNA reads as TGTGCCAGCAGTGTCTTCTCCGGGACAGGGAAGCCCGGGGAGCTGTTTTTT. It yields the protein CASSVFSGTGKPGELFF.